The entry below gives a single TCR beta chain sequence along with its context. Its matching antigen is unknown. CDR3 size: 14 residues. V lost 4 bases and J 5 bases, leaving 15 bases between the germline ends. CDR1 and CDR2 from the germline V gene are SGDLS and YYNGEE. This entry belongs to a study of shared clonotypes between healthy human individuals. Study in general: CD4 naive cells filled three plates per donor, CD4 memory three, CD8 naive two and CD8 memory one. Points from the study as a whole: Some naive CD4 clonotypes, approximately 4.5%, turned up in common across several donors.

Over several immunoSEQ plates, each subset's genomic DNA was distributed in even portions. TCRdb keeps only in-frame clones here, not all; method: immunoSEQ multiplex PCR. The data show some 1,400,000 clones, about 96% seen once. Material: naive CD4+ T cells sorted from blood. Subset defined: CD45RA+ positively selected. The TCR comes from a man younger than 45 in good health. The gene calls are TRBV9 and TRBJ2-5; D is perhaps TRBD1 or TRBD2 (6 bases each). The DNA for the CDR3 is TGTGCCAGCAGCTGGGGGCGGGGAAAGGAGACCCAGTACTTC. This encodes CASSWGRGKETQYF.